This T cell receptor (beta chain) was recovered during a study of blood T cell repertoires in COVID-19. Study information: From T cells, B-cell-depleted T cells, or PBMCs came the material, which was cDNA or gDNA.

Recruitment covered about two dozen US areas and drew participants whose ages spanned roughly 18 to 100 years. Cohort placement rested on clinical history that participants reported themselves. Germline lookup yields CDR1 LNHNV and CDR2 YYDKDF (reference sequence). Trimming at V came to 1 base and at J to 1 base, leaving 4 bases not matched to a gene. The CDR3 is 16 residues long. Some clones are missing from TCRdb's copy, which holds only in-frame ones; the method was immunoSEQ multiplex PCR. The table lists around 390,000 clones, 80% to 90% of them singletons. The rearrangement joins TRBV15 to TRBJ2-7; 10 bases fit TRBD2. This TCR derives from a woman between 50 and 59 years old who had recovered from COVID-19. The sequenced sample was PBMCs or T cells enriched from blood (not recorded which). In DNA form, the CDR3 reads TGTGCCACCAGCAGAGGGAAGACTAGCGGGTCCTACGAGCAGTACTTC. This encodes CATSRGKTSGSYEQYF.